Detailed here is one TCR beta chain. This specimen belongs to a study of molecular identifiers for immune sequencing clone quantification. One entry per CDR3 protein, called by TCRdb with MiXCR from the PCR reads. The table lists 60,000 to 70,000 distinct CDR3 sequences, 18% of them singletons. V dropped 1 base and J dropped 5; count of bases not matched to a gene: 6. CDR1 and CDR2 from the germline V gene are SGDLS and YYNGEE. CDR3 length: 15 amino acids. This chain links TRBV9 with TRBJ2-1; TRBD2 matches 7 bases. This sequence was found in a human donor in good health. Some libraries in this study had Jurkat cell RNA spiked in. Sequencing input: naive CD8+ T cells from blood, with Jurkat cell RNA spiked in. Subset given: FACS-sorted CD8+CD4-CCR7+CD45RA+ naive T cells. The CDR3 loop is CASSVIGRENNEQFF. The CDR3, as DNA: TGTGCCAGCAGCGTAATTGGGCGGGAGAACAATGAGCAGTTCTTC.